The clone carrying this TCR beta chain is termed medium-sized (0.01 to 0.1%). Its target is not known. Repertoires were generated with immunoSEQ multiplex PCR, while TCRdb's copy carries only in-frame clones and drops some. The table records about 6,400 clones, around 68% of them present only once. The entry originates in a study of somatic mutations in cytotoxic T cells in rheumatoid arthritis. Study background: The flow sorting of some V beta antibody-stained T-cell populations reached nearly 100% purity, and the sorted populations included V beta1+ cells sequenced for TCRB.

Positive selection using magnetic beads isolated the CD4+ and CD8+ cells (purity was checked by flow cytometry). Points from the study as a whole: Within the rheumatoid arthritis patients, CD8+ clonality went up as age increased (Spearman r of about 0.52). The same was not true of the healthy controls.

This CDR3 contains 15 residues. Looked up from germline, CDR1 is SGHTA and CDR2 is FQGTGA. Trimming removed 2 bases from V and 0 bases from J, with 8 bases in between. Input material: CD8+ T cells sorted from blood. This sequence joins TRBV7-3 and TRBJ2-1, with D possibly matching TRBD2 (5 bases). The receptor's source is a woman aged 45-60 years in good health. In DNA, the CDR3 is TGTGCCAGCAGCTTAGAAGCGGTCTCCTACAATGAGCAGTTCTTC. Translating it yields CASSLEAVSYNEQFF.